This T cell receptor (beta chain) was documented in a study of blood T cell repertoires in COVID-19. Per the original methods: Amplification of reference gene primers provided the estimated nucleated cell counts. Profiled with immunoSEQ multiplex PCR; TCRdb holds only in-frame clones, not every one. For V, J and clone size, that table is used; D and trimming come from the DNA. This sample has about 17,000 clones, with 80% found just once. Only one count was recorded for this clone. Germline values: CDR1 SGHNT, CDR2 YYREEE (reference sequence). The CDR3 has 16 amino acids. J was trimmed by 1 base and V by 5 bases; bases with no gene match: 9.

Source material: peripheral blood. The origin of this receptor is a man aged 80 or over with acute or convalescent COVID-19. The chain has TRBV5-4 and TRBJ1-1, with 9 positions matching TRBD1. The CDR3: CASRPEWGQGNTEAFF. In DNA, the CDR3 is TGTGCCAGCAGGCCGGAGTGGGGACAGGGGAACACTGAAGCTTTCTTT.